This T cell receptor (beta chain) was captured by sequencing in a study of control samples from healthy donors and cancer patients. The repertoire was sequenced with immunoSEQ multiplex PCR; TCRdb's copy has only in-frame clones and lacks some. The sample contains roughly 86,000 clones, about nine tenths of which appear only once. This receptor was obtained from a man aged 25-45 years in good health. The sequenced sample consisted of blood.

The CDR3 sequence is CASSYYGGPPHF. CDR3 DNA sequence: TGTGCCAGCAGTTACTACGGGGGGCCGCCCCACTTT. J is TRBJ1-6 and V is TRBV6-2 or TRBV6-3; D is perhaps TRBD1 (6 bases). Germline V lookup: CDR1 MNHEY, CDR2 SVGEGT. The ends were cut back, 1 base at V and 18 bases at J, with 13 bases in the middle. The CDR3 covers 12 residues.